Sequencing of this T cell receptor (beta chain) was carried out in a study of cytotoxic CD8 clonotypes in ibrutinib-treated CLL. Sequencing used immunoSEQ multiplex PCR; TCRdb keeps in-frame clones, though not all of them. The table lists 50,000 to 65,000 clones, around 60% of them singletons. This CDR3 has 16 amino acids. The V end was cut by 4 bases, the J end by 3 bases, with 14 bases between. The V gene's germline CDR1 is SGHDT and CDR2 YYEEEE. This TCR was sampled from a human donor with chronic lymphocytic leukemia. V usage is TRBV5-6 and J usage is TRBJ2-6; weak D call: TRBD2 (6 bases). The sample was PBMCs, taken after 12 months of ibrutinib treatment. The CDR3 loop is CASSRWRGGGANVLTF. CDR3 DNA: TGTGCCAGCAGCCGATGGAGGGGCGGTGGGGCCAACGTCCTGACTTTC.